Listed below are T cell receptor beta chains from one sample, sequenced in a study of CD8+ T cells in alopecia areata. Some clones are missing from TCRdb's copy, which holds only in-frame ones; the method was immunoSEQ multiplex PCR. The repertoire holds about 140,000 clones, 45% to 60% seen once, with over 0.85% in the top ten. The sequences come from CD4+ T cells sorted from blood, collected at week 0. The receptors derive from a human donor with alopecia areata. The CDR3 runs from the conserved cysteine through the conserved F or W. The D gene is left open where the match is weak. Size values are once, few and many counts, or a class for expanded clones, and some rows have none.

>TRBD1|TRBV7-2|few|TRBJ1-5
CASSHGQGENQPQHF
TGTGCCAGCAGCCACGGACAGGGAGAGAATCAGCCCCAGCATTTT
>NA|TRBV7-2|many|TRBJ2-2
CASSLVLGRATGELFF
TGTGCCAGCAGCTTAGTATTGGGGCGGGCCACCGGGGAGCTGTTTTTT
>NA|TRBV27|NA|TRBJ2-7
CASSCGTRSPF
TGTGCCAGCAGTTGCGGGACAAGGTCACCATTC
>TRBD2|TRBV29-1|few|TRBJ2-5
CSARDYRETQYF
TGCAGCGCTCGGGACTACCGGGAGACCCAGTACTTC
>NA|TRBV5-1|NA|TRBJ1-1
CASSLTAGEGGTEAFF
TGCGCCAGCAGCCTGACTGCGGGGGAGGGCGGAACTGAAGCTTTCTTT
>NA|TRBV29-1|few|TRBJ2-5
CSVEDGRTQYF
TGCAGCGTTGAAGACGGAAGGACCCAGTACTTC
>NA|TRBV7-2|few|TRBJ1-1
CASSVGRDTEAFF
TGTGCCAGCAGTGTGGGACGGGACACTGAAGCTTTCTTT
>NA|TRBV9|once|TRBJ1-1
CASSSAGIRDTEAFF
TGTGCCAGCAGTAGTGCAGGTATAAGAGACACTGAAGCTTTCTTT
>TRBD2|TRBV29-1|NA|TRBJ2-1
CSGRSPQRGFSYNEQFF
TGCAGCGGCCGGTCGCCCCAGCGGGGGTTCTCCTACAATGAGCAGTTCTTC
>TRBD2|TRBV7-9|few|TRBJ2-1
CASSSLGRGSAYNEQFF
TGTGCCAGCAGCTCCTTAGGTCGCGGGAGTGCCTACAATGAGCAGTTCTTC
>NA|TRBV5-4|NA|TRBJ2-1
CASSLGGQSYNEQFF
TGTGCCAGCAGCTTGGGGGGCCAGTCCTACAATGAGCAGTTCTTC
>NA|TRBV30|few|TRBJ2-7
CAWKGKARSYEQYF
TGTGCCTGGAAGGGGAAAGCTCGGTCCTACGAGCAGTACTTC
>TRBD2|TRBV15|few|TRBJ2-5
CATSRDYVASGSETQYF
TGTGCCACCAGCAGAGATTACGTCGCTAGCGGGAGTGAGACCCAGTACTTC
>NA|TRBV25-1|once|TRBJ2-5
CASSSHQETQYF
TGTGCCAGCAGTTCACACCAAGAGACCCAGTACTTC
>NA|TRBV7-2|once|TRBJ1-2
CASSLRWGIYGYTF
TGTGCCAGCAGCTTAAGGTGGGGGATCTATGGCTACACCTTC
>NA|TRBV30|NA|TRBJ2-7
CAWAPSGYEQYF
TGTGCCTGGGCGCCCTCTGGCTACGAGCAGTACTTC
>NA|TRBV30|NA|TRBJ2-1
CAWSGGSLNEQFF
TGTGCCTGGAGTGGTGGGAGTTTAAATGAGCAGTTCTTC
>NA|TRBV5-4|NA|TRBJ2-5
CASSSGAQPTGETQYF
TGTGCCAGCAGTTCGGGGGCCCAACCCACCGGAGAGACCCAGTACTTC
>NA|TRBV30|NA|TRBJ2-3
CACSLISQYF
TGTGCCTGCTCTCTGATTTCGCAGTATTTT
>TRBD1|TRBV29-1|NA|TRBJ1-4
CSVLITGGGEKLFF
TGCAGCGTACTAATCACAGGGGGAGGAGAAAAACTGTTTTTT
>TRBD1|TRBV18|few|TRBJ1-1
CASSPIRGTGGMNTEAFF
TGTGCCAGCTCACCAATTCGGGGGACAGGGGGAATGAACACTGAAGCTTTCTTT
>NA|TRBV30|NA|TRBJ1-2
CAWRGLYNGYTF
TGTGCCTGGAGAGGGCTTTACAATGGCTACACCTTC
>NA|TRBV30|NA|TRBJ2-7
CAWNPARTVKYEQYF
TGTGCCTGGAATCCTGCGCGGACGGTTAAATACGAGCAGTACTTC
>NA|TRBV4-1|NA|TRBJ2-5
CASSQGGTQYF
TGCGCCAGCAGCCAGGGGGGGACCCAGTACTTC
>TRBD2|TRBV29-1|NA|TRBJ2-1
CSGRRTSGSNEQFF
TGCAGCGGCCGACGGACTAGCGGGAGTAATGAGCAGTTCTTC
>TRBD2|TRBV7-2|few|TRBJ2-1
CASSLVAGGMIEQFF
TGTGCCAGCAGCTTAGTAGCGGGAGGGATGATCGAGCAGTTCTTC
>TRBD2|TRBV30|NA|TRBJ2-3
CAWSTGGTSGSRTDTQYF
TGTGCCTGGAGTACCGGAGGGACTAGCGGGAGTCGAACAGATACGCAGTATTTT
>NA|TRBV7-6|NA|TRBJ2-3
CASSPVAAPPTDTQYF
TGTGCCAGCAGCCCAGTAGCGGCACCTCCCACAGATACGCAGTATTTT
>TRBD2|TRBV27|NA|TRBJ2-7
CASSSGLAGHSYEQYF
TGTGCCAGCAGCTCAGGTCTAGCGGGGCACTCCTACGAGCAGTACTTC
>TRBD2|TRBV30|few|TRBJ2-1
CASRAGAYNEQFF
TGTGCCTCTAGGGCGGGAGCCTACAATGAGCAGTTCTTC
>NA|TRBV18|NA|TRBJ2-3
CASSSGTDTQYF
TGTGCCAGCTCATCAGGCACAGATACGCAGTATTTT
>NA|TRBV4-1|NA|TRBJ2-4
CASSQTGSLAKNIQYF
TGCGCCAGCAGCCAAACAGGCTCATTAGCCAAAAACATTCAGTACTTC
>NA|TRBV23-1|NA|TRBJ1-2
CASSHIPRAGGGYGYTF
TGCGCCAGCAGTCACATCCCCCGGGCCGGGGGGGGCTATGGCTACACCTTC
>NA|TRBV19|NA|TRBJ2-7
CASSISDSSYEQYF
TGTGCCAGTAGTATATCGGACAGCTCCTACGAGCAGTACTTC
>NA|TRBV30|NA|TRBJ1-3
CAWSRGAGNTIYF
TGTGCCTGGAGCCGGGGGGCTGGAAACACCATATATTTT
>NA|TRBV4-1|NA|TRBJ2-7
CASSQDSGNFYEQYF
TGCGCCAGCAGCCAGGACTCAGGGAATTTCTACGAGCAGTACTTC
>NA|TRBV7-9|NA|TRBJ1-2
CASSYSVLEGYTF
TGTGCCAGCAGCTACAGCGTACTTGAGGGCTACACCTTC
>TRBD1|TRBV7-2|NA|TRBJ1-5
CASSWTGGNQPQHF
TGTGCCAGCAGCTGGACAGGGGGCAATCAGCCCCAGCATTTT
>NA|TRBV7-2|NA|TRBJ2-1
CASSLGSSYNEQFF
TGTGCCAGCAGCTTAGGCAGCTCTTACAATGAGCAGTTCTTC
>TRBD2|TRBV4-1|NA|TRBJ2-1
CASSLTSAYYNEQFF
TGCGCCAGCAGCTTAACTAGCGCCTACTACAATGAGCAGTTCTTC
>NA|TRBV6-5|NA|TRBJ2-3
CASMAGGTDTQYF
TGTGCCAGCATGGCCGGGGGCACAGATACGCAGTATTTT
>TRBD2|TRBV5-1|NA|TRBJ2-2
CASSLTGGTGELFF
TGCGCCAGCAGCTTGACGGGAGGCACCGGGGAGCTGTTTTTT
>NA|TRBV29-1|few|TRBJ2-3
CSVDGFTDTQYF
TGCAGCGTTGATGGTTTCACAGATACGCAGTATTTT
>TRBD1|TRBV30|NA|TRBJ2-1
CAWGQGGGEQFF
TGTGCCTGGGGACAGGGTGGTGGTGAGCAGTTCTTC
>NA|TRBV23-1|NA|TRBJ2-5
CASSQDTGSGETQYF
TGCGCCAGCAGCCAGGACACGGGGAGCGGAGAGACCCAGTACTTC
>NA|TRBV27|NA|TRBJ1-2
CASSSRGGGYTF
TGTGCCAGCAGTTCGCGAGGGGGTGGCTACACCTTC
>NA|TRBV30|NA|TRBJ2-5
CALRRAGAQETQYF
TGTGCCCTCAGGCGGGCAGGGGCTCAAGAGACCCAGTACTTC
>NA|TRBV25-1|few|TRBJ2-3
CASSSYGGAASTDTQYF
TGTGCCAGCAGTTCATACGGCGGGGCCGCGAGCACAGATACGCAGTATTTT
>TRBD2|TRBV7-2|NA|TRBJ2-2
CASSDQRELVTGELFF
TGTGCCAGCAGCGATCAGCGGGAGCTGGTTACCGGGGAGCTGTTTTTT
>NA|TRBV29-1|few|TRBJ2-2
CSVEVTPNTGELFF
TGCAGCGTTGAGGTGACACCCAACACCGGGGAGCTGTTTTTT
>TRBD1|TRBV10-3|NA|TRBJ2-1
CAISPSTGGRNYNEQFF
TGTGCCATCAGTCCCTCGACAGGGGGAAGAAACTACAATGAGCAGTTCTTC
>TRBD1|TRBV4-1|NA|TRBJ2-7
CASSQGTGTSYEQYF
TGCGCCAGCAGCCAAGGGACAGGGACCTCCTACGAGCAGTACTTC
>NA|TRBV28|few|TRBJ2-3
CATLGTYSTDTQYF
TGTGCCACCTTAGGGACATATAGCACAGATACGCAGTATTTT